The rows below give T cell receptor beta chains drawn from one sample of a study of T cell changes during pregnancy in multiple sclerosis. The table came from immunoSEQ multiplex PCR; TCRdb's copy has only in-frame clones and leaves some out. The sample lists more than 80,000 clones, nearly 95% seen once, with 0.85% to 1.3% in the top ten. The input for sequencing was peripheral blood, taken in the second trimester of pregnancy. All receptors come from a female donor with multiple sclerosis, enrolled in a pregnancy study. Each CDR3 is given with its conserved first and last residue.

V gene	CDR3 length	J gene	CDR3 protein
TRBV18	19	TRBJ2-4	CASSPVPGLARQAKNIQYF
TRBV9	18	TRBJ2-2	CASSLEPVLAGATGELFF
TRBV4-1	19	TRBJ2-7	CASSQVASSGRDGSYEQYF
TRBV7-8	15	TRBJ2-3	CASSLDPGGPDTQYF
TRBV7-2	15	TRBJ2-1	CATLLAGGWYNEQFF
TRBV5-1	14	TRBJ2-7	CASSLSGQGYEQYF
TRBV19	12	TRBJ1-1	CATRAGAAEAFF
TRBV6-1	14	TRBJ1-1	CASSPTAKNTEAFF
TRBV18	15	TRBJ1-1	CASSPPSRDHTEAFF
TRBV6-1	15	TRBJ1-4	CASSEAGDWGEKLFF
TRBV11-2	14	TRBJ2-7	CASSFGLDLYEQYF
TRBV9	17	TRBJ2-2	CASSVAPGQLNTGELFF
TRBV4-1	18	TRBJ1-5	CASSQDPAGSYSNQPQHF
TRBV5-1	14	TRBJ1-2	CASSAWDSSYGYTF
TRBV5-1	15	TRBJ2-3	CASSLISGSTDTQYF
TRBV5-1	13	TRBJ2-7	CASRTGLAYEQYF
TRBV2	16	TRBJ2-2	CASRPDRGAGTGELFF
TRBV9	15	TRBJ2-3	CAGDQGLAGLDTQYF
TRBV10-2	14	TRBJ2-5	CASRGTGGMETQYF
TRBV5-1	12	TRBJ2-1	CASSLDGGEQFF
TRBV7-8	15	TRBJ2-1	CASSLGRRSYNEQFF
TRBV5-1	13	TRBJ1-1	CASSFQGNTEAFF
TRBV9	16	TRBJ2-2	CASSGGTGLDTGELFF
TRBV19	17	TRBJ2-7	CASSPPPLRAGPYEQYF
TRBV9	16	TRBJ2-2	CASSVDLGSNTGELFF
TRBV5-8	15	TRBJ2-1	CASSFGTSGYNEQFF
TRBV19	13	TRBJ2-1	CASSTGQGNEQFF
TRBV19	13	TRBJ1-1	CASSDDSYDEAFF
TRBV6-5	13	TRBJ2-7	CASSAGPSYEQYF
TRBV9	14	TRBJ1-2	CASTRQGMFGGYTF
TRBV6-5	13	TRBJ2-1	CASRGLAHNEQFF
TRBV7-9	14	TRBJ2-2	CASSVQGVTGELFF
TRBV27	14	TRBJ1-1	CASSTRGQNTEAFF
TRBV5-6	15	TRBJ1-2	CASSLDGTPNYGYTF
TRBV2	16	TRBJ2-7	CASSYRGSGGTYEQYF
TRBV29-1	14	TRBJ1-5	CSVGSLCSNQPQHF
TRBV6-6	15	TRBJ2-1	CASSYSAGGYNEQFF
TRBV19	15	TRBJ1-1	CASSPRQGRNTEAFF
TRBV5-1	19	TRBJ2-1	CASSPQGATGLAGFNEQFF
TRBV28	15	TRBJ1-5	CASSYQQGQRQPQHF
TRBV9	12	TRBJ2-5	CASSARGETQYF
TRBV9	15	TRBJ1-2	CASSLGTVVNYGYTF
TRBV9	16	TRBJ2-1	CASSVGAGAGYNEQFF
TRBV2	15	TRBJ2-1	CASSGTSGSYNEQFF
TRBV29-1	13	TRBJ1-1	CSVGGGGWTEAFF
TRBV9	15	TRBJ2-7	CASSVDSGGFYEQYF
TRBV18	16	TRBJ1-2	CASSPTRDSLAGGYTF
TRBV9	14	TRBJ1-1	CASSVSPGTGPTFF